A selection of T cell receptor beta chains follows, all from one sample in a study of T cells in Graves' hyperthyroidism and ophthalmopathy. TCRdb passed the multiplex PCR reads through MiXCR, listing each CDR3 protein once. This sample has around 700,000 distinct CDR3 sequences, with around a sixth found just once. The sample comprised blood. The receptors were gathered from a woman aged 45-65 years with Graves' hyperthyroidism that later progressed to Graves' ophthalmopathy. The CDR3 runs from the conserved cysteine through the conserved F or W. Fields, in order: D gene, J gene, V gene, clone size, CDR3 DNA, CDR3 protein. D genes are given only for firm matches. Clone size is given for some rows only: seen once, a few or many times, or a class if the clone is expanded.

.,TRBJ2-5,TRBV7-9,few,TGTGCCAGCAGCTTAGTGGCTCTGATAGGAGAGACCCAGTACTTC,CASSLVALIGETQYF
.,TRBJ1-5,TRBV27,.,TGTGCCAGCAGTGTCATCCAGGGTAAGCAGCCCCAGCATTTT,CASSVIQGKQPQHF
TRBD2,TRBJ2-2,TRBV6-5,few,TGTGCCAGCAGTTACGGCGGGGGGCTATTCGGGGAGCTGTTTTTT,CASSYGGGLFGELFF
.,TRBJ1-2,TRBV29-1,.,TGCAGCGTACGAATGGATCTTAACTATGGCTACACCTTC,CSVRMDLNYGYTF
TRBD1,TRBJ2-2,TRBV29-1,once,TGCAGCGTTGAAGACTCCGGGACAGGGGAAACCGGGGAGCTGTTTTTT,CSVEDSGTGETGELFF
TRBD2,TRBJ2-1,TRBV11-1,.,TGTGCCAGCAGCTTGGCCTTAGTAGCGGGAGATTTGGGTGAGCAGTTCTTC,CASSLALVAGDLGEQFF
TRBD2,TRBJ2-5,TRBV12-3/TRBV12-4,many,TGTGCCAGCAGCTTAAGTACCGGGACTACTTCCCAGGAGACCCAGTACTTC,CASSLSTGTTSQETQYF
.,TRBJ2-7,TRBV12-3/TRBV12-4,.,TGTGCCAGCACCCCTACCGGTGTAGGGGTCGAGCAGTACTTC,CASTPTGVGVEQYF
.,TRBJ1-2,TRBV9,few,TGTGCCAGCAGCGGTCTGGGGGCTGGTGGCTACACCTTC,CASSGLGAGGYTF
TRBD2,TRBJ2-1,TRBV7-6,few,TGTGCCAGCAGCGCCGACCTGCGGGGGGCGGTCAATGAGCAGTTCTTC,CASSADLRGAVNEQFF
.,TRBJ1-1,TRBV3-1,many,TGTGCCAGCAGCAAAGGGGGGAAAGCTTTCTTT,CASSKGGKAFF
.,TRBJ2-2,TRBV9,many,TGTGCCAGCAGCGTACAGGGGAACACCGGGGAGCTGTTTTTT,CASSVQGNTGELFF
TRBD1,TRBJ1-3,TRBV6-1,.,TGTGCCAGCAGACGACAGGGTGGCACTGGAAACACCATATATTTT,CASRRQGGTGNTIYF
.,TRBJ2-7,TRBV6-1,few,TGTGCCAGCAGTGAATGGGGGACCGGGGCCTACGAGCAGTACTTC,CASSEWGTGAYEQYF
.,TRBJ2-1,TRBV25-1,.,TGTGCCAGCAGTGAATATGGCGGGGATAGCTCCTACAATGAGCAGTTCTTC,CASSEYGGDSSYNEQFF
.,TRBJ1-1,TRBV2,many,TGTGCCAGCAGCAACCGGAGAGAAGCTTTCTTT,CASSNRREAFF
TRBD2,TRBJ2-3,TRBV20-1,many,TGCAGTGCTCGCGACCGGGACTACCCAGATACGCAGTATTTT,CSARDRDYPDTQYF
TRBD1,TRBJ1-2,TRBV5-1,many,TGCGCCAGCAGCCCCTCCGGGACAGGGGCTCGTGGCTACACCTTC,CASSPSGTGARGYTF
TRBD1,TRBJ1-2,TRBV4-1,few,TGCGCCAGCAGCCAAGGGACAGGGTGGGGTGGCTACACCTTC,CASSQGTGWGGYTF
.,TRBJ1-1,TRBV12-3/TRBV12-4,many,TGTGCCAGCAGTTTTCCCGGGAGGGAAGCTTTCTTT,CASSFPGREAFF
.,TRBJ1-3,TRBV5-1,.,TGCGCCAGCAGCTTGGATTGGCAGGGGACTTCTGGAAACACCATATATTTT,CASSLDWQGTSGNTIYF
TRBD1,TRBJ1-6,TRBV3-1,many,TGTGCCAGCAGGGGACAGGGGCACAGTTCACCCCTCCACTTT,CASRGQGHSSPLHF
TRBD1,TRBJ1-5,TRBV5-1,many,TGCGCCAGCAGCATTACAGGGGACAGTAATCAGCCCCAGCATTTT,CASSITGDSNQPQHF
TRBD1,TRBJ1-1,TRBV5-4,.,TGTGCCAGCAGCCCCACGGGACAGGGAATGAACACTGAAGCTTTCTTT,CASSPTGQGMNTEAFF
.,TRBJ2-1,TRBV7-9,few,TGTGCCAGCAGCTTAAGTCAGGGATACAACAATGAGCAGTTCTTC,CASSLSQGYNNEQFF
.,TRBJ2-1,TRBV3-1,many,TGTGCCAGCAGCCAATTAACGACAGGCTCCTACAATGAGCAGTTCTTC,CASSQLTTGSYNEQFF
.,TRBJ2-3,TRBV20-1,many,TGCAGTGCTATGTCGCGTTCGCGCACAGATACGCAGTATTTT,CSAMSRSRTDTQYF
.,TRBJ2-7,TRBV30,many,TGTGCCTGGAGTGTACGGGAGGAGCAGTACTTC,CAWSVREEQYF
.,TRBJ2-1,TRBV18,many,TGTGCCAGCTCAGACGCCAGCTCCTACAATGAGCAGTTCTTC,CASSDASSYNEQFF
.,TRBJ2-7,TRBV2,.,TGTGCCAGCAGTGAACTGACACCCTCCTACGAGCAGTACTTC,CASSELTPSYEQYF
.,TRBJ1-3,TRBV5-1,few,TGCGCCAGCAGTTCAGGGGAAGGCTCTGGAAACACCATATATTTT,CASSSGEGSGNTIYF
.,TRBJ1-5,TRBV9,.,TGTGCCAGCAGCGGAGGGGGTGGCAATCAGCCCCAGCATTTT,CASSGGGGNQPQHF
TRBD1,TRBJ2-7,TRBV12-3/TRBV12-4,few,TGTGCCAGCAGTTTAATTTTTGTCTTTGGGACAGGGTCGGTCGAGCAGTACTTC,CASSLIFVFGTGSVEQYF
TRBD1,TRBJ2-7,TRBV4-2,.,TGTGCCAGCAGCCAAGATTTCCCGGGACAGGTTAAATCCTACGAGCAGTACTTC,CASSQDFPGQVKSYEQYF
.,TRBJ1-5,TRBV7-9,.,TGTGCCAGCGCTACCCCCGGGGGCAAAAATCAGCCCCAGCATTTT,CASATPGGKNQPQHF